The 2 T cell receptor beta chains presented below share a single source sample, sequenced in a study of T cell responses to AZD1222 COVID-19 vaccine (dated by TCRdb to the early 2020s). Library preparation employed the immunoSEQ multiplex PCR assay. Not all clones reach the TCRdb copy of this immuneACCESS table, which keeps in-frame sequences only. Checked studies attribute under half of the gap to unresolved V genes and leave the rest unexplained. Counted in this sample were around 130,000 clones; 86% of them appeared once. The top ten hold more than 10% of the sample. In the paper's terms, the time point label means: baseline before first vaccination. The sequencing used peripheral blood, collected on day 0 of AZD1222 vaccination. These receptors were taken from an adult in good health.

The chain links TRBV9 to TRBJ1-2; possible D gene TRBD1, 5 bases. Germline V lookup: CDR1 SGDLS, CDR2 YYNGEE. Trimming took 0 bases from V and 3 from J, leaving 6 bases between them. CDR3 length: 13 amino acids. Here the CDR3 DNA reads TGTGCCAGCAGCGTAGCCAGGGACTATGGCTACACCTTC. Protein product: CASSVARDYGYTF.

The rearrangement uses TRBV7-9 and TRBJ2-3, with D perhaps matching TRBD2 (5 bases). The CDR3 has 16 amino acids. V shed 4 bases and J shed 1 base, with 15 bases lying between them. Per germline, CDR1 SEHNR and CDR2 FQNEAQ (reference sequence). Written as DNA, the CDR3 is TGTGCCAGCAGCTACGGGCCCAGCGGCGGCACAGATACGCAGTATTTT. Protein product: CASSYGPSGGTDTQYF. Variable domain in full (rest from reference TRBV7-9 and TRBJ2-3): DTGVSQNPRHKITKRGQNVTFRCDPISEHNRLYWYRQTLGQGPEFLTYFQNEAQLEKSRLLSDRFSAERPKGSFSTLEIQRTEQGDSAMYLCASSYGPSGGTDTQYFGPGTRLTVL.